The 2 T cell receptor beta chains given below trace back to one sample, sequenced in a study of T cell changes during pregnancy in multiple sclerosis. Profiling relied on immunoSEQ multiplex PCR, and the TCRdb table lists in-frame clones only, not all of them. The sample lists under 70,000 clones; around 92% were seen once. Sequencing was performed on peripheral blood, taken in the third trimester of pregnancy. The source is a female donor in good health, enrolled as a control in a pregnancy study.

The chain carries TRBV19 and TRBJ2-5; 10 bases are shared with TRBD2. CDR1 is LNHDA and CDR2 is SQIVND in the germline V gene (reference sequence). CDR3 length: 18 residues. V trimming: 3 bases; J trimming: 2 bases; junction bases outside the gene matches: 12. CDR3 sequence: CASSITPRGLAEQETQYF. In DNA form, the CDR3 reads TGTGCCAGTAGTATTACGCCCCGTGGACTAGCGGAACAAGAGACCCAGTACTTC. Full variable domain (rest looked up from reference TRBV19 and TRBJ2-5): DGGITQSPKYLFRKEGQNVTLSCEQNLNHDAMYWYRQDPGQGLRLIYYSQIVNDFQKGDIAEGYSVSREKKESFPLTVTSAQKNPTAFYLCASSITPRGLAEQETQYFGPGTRLLVL.

The chain employs TRBV28 and TRBJ1-4; 9 nucleotides match TRBD1. Germline CDR1 is MDHEN and CDR2 is SYDVKM. J lost 4 bases, V lost 6 bases, and 3 bases had no gene match. The CDR3 has 14 amino acids. CDR3 loop: CASRLTGGNEKLFF. DNA of the CDR3: TGTGCCAGCAGGTTGACAGGGGGTAATGAAAAACTGTTTTTT.